This TCR beta chain was found in a study of T cell responses to AZD1222 COVID-19 vaccine. This CDR3 is built from 15 residues. Germline V lookup: CDR1 MDHEN, CDR2 SYDVKM. V lost 6 bases and J lost 5, with 19 bases in between. This table comes from immunoSEQ multiplex PCR, and its TCRdb copy is limited to in-frame clones, with some not included. The sample has 120,000 or so clones; around 90% are singletons. Findings and limits, study-wide: Every sample of the repertoires postdated the peak T cell response. White British ancestry dominated among donors, who included more females, and clonal diversity was possibly underestimated.

This clone showed up just once. Its antigen is not identified. The sequence came from an adult in good health. This rearrangement joins TRBV28 to TRBJ2-5, with D perhaps TRBD2 (6 bases). This material consisted of peripheral blood, taken on day 0 of MenACWY control vaccination. Written as DNA, the CDR3 is TGTGCCAGCAGACCCACGACGGCGGGATCGGAGACCCAGTACTTC. As protein: CASRPTTAGSETQYF.